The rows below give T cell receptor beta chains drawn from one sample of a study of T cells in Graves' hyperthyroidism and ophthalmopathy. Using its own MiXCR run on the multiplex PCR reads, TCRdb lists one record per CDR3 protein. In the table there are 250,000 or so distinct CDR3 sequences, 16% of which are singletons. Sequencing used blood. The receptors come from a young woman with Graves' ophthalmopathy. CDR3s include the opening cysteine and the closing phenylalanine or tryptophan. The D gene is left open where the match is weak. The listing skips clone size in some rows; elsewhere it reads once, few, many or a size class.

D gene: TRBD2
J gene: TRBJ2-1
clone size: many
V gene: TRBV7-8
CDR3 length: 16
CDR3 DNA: TGTGCCAGCAGCCCCCTAGGAGCGGGAGTCTATAATGAGCAGTTCTTC
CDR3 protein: CASSPLGAGVYNEQFF

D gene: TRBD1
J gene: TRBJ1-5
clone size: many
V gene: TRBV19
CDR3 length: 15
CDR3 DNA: TGTGCCAGTAGTCCCGCGACAGGGCGCAATCAGCCCCAGCATTTT
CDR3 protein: CASSPATGRNQPQHF

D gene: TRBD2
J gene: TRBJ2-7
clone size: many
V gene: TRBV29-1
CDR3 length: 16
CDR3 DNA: TGCAGCGTTGCCCAGAGACTAGCGGGATGCTTGTACGAGCAGTACTTC
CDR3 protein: CSVAQRLAGCLYEQYF

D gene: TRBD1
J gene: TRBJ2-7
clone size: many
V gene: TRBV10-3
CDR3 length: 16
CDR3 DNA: TGTGCCATCAGTGAGTCTCCCTCAGGGGGTCTGGGCGAGCAGTACTTC
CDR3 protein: CAISESPSGGLGEQYF

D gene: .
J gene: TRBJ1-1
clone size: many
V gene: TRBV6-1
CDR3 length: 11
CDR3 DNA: TGTGCCAGTTCCGGGGAAGCTGAAGCTTTCTTT
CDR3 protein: CASSGEAEAFF

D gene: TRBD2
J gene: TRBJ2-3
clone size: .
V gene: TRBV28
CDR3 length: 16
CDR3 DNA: TGTGCCAGCAGGCCCGCGGGAGGCTTCCGCACAGATACGCAGTATTTT
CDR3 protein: CASRPAGGFRTDTQYF

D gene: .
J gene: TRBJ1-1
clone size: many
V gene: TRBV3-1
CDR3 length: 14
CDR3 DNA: TGTGCCAGCAGCCAACTTGAAGGACAGTCCGAAGCTTTCTTT
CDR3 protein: CASSQLEGQSEAFF

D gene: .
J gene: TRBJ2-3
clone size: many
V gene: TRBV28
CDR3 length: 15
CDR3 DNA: TGTGCCAGCAGCCTCAATAGCCCTAGCACAGATACGCAGTATTTT
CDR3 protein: CASSLNSPSTDTQYF

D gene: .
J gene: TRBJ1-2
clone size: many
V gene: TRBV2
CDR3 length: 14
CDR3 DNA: TGTGCCAGCAGTGAGTTTCGGTCCAACTATGGCTACACCTTC
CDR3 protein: CASSEFRSNYGYTF

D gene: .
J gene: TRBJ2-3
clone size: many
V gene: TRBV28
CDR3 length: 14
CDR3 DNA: TGTGCCAGCAGTCCCGGGATCTACACAGATACGCAGTATTTT
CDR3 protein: CASSPGIYTDTQYF

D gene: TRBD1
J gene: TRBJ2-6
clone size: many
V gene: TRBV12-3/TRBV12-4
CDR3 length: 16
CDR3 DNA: TGTGCCAGCAGTTCCAACAGGGGAACTGGGGCCAACGTCCTGACTTTC
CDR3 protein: CASSSNRGTGANVLTF

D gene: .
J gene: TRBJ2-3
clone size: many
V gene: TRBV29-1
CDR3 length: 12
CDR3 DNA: TGCAGCGTTGAGGGGAATTGGGGTACGCAGTATTTT
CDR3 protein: CSVEGNWGTQYF

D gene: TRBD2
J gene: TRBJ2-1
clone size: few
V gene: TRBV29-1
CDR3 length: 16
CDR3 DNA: TGCAGCGTCTGTTTGATCGGGACTAGCGGGGCTCATGAGCAGTTCTTC
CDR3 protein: CSVCLIGTSGAHEQFF

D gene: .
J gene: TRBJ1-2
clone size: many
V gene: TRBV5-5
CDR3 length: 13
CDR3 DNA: TGTGCCAGCAGTCGGATAATTATTCCGGGCTACACCTTC
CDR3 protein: CASSRIIIPGYTF

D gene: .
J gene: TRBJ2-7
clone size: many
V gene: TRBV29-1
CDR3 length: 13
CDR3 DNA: TGCAGCGTCCAGGGGCCCGCGGGGTACGAGCAGTACTTC
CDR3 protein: CSVQGPAGYEQYF

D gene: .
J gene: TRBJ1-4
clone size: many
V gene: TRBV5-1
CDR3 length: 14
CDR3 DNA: TGCGCCAGCAGCCCGAGACAGCTTAATGAAAAACTGTTTTTT
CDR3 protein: CASSPRQLNEKLFF